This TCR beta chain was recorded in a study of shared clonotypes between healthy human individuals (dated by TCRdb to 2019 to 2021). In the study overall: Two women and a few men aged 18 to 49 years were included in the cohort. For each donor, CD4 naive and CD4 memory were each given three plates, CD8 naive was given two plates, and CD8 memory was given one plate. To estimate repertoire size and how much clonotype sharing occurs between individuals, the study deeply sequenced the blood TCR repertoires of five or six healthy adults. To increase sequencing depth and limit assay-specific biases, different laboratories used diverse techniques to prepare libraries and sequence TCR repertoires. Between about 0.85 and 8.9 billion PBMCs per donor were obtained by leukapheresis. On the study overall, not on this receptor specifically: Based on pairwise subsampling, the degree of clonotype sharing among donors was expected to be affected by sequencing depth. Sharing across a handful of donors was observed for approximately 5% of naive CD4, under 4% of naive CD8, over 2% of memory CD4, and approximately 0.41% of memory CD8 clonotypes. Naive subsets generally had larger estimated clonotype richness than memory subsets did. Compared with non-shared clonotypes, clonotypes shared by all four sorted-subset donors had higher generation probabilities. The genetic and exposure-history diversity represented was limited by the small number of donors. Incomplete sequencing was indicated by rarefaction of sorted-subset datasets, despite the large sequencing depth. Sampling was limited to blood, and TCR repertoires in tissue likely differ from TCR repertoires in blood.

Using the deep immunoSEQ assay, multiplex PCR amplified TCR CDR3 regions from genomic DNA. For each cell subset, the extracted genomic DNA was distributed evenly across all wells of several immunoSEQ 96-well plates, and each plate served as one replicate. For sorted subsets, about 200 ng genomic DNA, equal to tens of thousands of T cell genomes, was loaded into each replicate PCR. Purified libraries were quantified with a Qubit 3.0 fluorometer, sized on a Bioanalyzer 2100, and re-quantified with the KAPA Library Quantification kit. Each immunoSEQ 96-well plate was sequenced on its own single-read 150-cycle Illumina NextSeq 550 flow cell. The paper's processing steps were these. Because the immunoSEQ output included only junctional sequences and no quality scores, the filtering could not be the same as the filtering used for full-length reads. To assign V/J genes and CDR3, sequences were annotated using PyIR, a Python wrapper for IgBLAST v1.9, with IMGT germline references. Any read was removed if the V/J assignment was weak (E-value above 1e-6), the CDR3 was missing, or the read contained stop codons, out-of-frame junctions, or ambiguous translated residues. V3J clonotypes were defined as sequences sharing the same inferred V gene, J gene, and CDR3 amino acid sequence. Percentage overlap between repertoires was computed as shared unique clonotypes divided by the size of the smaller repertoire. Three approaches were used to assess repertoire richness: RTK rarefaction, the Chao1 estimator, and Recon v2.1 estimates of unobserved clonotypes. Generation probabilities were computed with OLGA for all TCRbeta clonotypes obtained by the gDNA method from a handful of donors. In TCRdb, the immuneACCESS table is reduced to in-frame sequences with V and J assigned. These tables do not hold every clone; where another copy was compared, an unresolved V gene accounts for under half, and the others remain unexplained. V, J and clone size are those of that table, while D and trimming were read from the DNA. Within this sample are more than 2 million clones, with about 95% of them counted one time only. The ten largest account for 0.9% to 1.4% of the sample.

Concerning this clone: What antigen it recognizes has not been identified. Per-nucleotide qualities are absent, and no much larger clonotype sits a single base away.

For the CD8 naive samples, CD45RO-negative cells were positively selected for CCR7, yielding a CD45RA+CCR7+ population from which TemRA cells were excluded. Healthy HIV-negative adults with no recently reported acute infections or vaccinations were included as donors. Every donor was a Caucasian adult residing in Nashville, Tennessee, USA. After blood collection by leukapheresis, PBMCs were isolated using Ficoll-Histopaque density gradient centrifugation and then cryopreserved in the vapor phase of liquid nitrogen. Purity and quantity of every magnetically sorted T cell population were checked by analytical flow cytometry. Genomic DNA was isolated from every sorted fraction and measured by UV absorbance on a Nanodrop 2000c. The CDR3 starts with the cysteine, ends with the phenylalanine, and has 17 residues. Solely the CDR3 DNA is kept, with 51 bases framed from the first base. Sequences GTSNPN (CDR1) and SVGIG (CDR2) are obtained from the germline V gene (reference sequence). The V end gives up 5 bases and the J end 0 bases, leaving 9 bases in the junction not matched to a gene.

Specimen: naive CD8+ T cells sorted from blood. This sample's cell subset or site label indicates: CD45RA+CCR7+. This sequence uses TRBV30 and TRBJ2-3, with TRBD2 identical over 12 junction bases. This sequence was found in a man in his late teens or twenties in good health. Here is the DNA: TGTGCCTGGGACAGCATGGGACTAGCGGGTAGCACAGATACGCAGTATTTT. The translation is CAWDSMGLAGSTDTQYF.